Included here is one T cell receptor beta chain sequence, with context. Its antigen specificity is not known. No base quality information exists; no much larger clone differs at one position. Trimming costs V 6 bases and J 2 bases, and their ends lie 10 bases apart. According to the germline V gene (reference sequence), CDR1 reads LNHDA and CDR2 reads SQIVND. The CDR3 measures 14 amino acids from cysteine to phenylalanine. Just the 42-base CDR3 DNA is kept, in frame starting at base 1. This sample is part of a study of T cells and copy number aberrations in small-cell lung cancer (dated by TCRdb to 2020 to 2022). A note on the overall study: To relate T cell metrics to mutations and copy number aberrations, the same tumor regions underwent both TCR repertoire sequencing and whole-exome sequencing. Tumor TCR data existed for around 17 patients, while about 13 patients had TCR data covering both tumor and normal tissue. Beyond this particular receptor, the publication reports: Tumors had lower T-cell density, richness and clonality than adjacent lung tissue, but the difference in density was not significant. A small sample size, resulting from surgical resection being uncommon in small-cell lung cancer, limited the study, and the findings need validation. All specimens were formalin-fixed paraffin-embedded tissue, which is known to introduce sequencing artifacts.

Donors were patients with limited-stage small-cell lung cancer who underwent surgical resection in Hangzhou, China, between 2008 and 2020. Every donor went straight to surgery with no preoperative chemotherapy or radiotherapy, and no donor was given immunotherapy either before or after surgery. Each of the 15 to 20 patients in the sequenced cohort was a smoker or a heavy second-hand smoker. Adjacent normal lung was collected at least 2 cm from the tumor margin and was morphologically confirmed by two pathologists to be free of malignant cells. Multi-region TCR-beta sequencing of resected limited-stage small-cell lung cancers and of tumor-adjacent lung tissue was performed to characterize T cell repertoire heterogeneity. Genomic DNA was extracted from FFPE tissue using the AllPrep DNA/RNA FFPE Kit (Qiagen). The immunoSEQ hsTCRB Kit, with multiplexed V- and J-gene primers, was used to amplify TCR-beta CDR3 regions from genomic DNA. Unique DNA barcodes were added in a second PCR, and the samples were pooled together with one negative control and one positive control. An Illumina MiSeq running a 150-cycle paired-end protocol was used to sequence the pooled TCR-beta libraries. The study's processing was this. Adaptive Biotechnologies processed the raw sequencing data into a report containing normalized, annotated TCR-beta repertoires. T-cell density was computed as TCR-beta templates normalized to usable DNA, which was estimated by amplifying housekeeping genes. Clonality was defined as 1 minus Pielou's evenness, while richness was a count of unique rearrangements. TCRdb obtained this table from immuneACCESS and retained in-frame rearrangements with V and J assigned. These tables miss some clones; where compared with another copy, unresolved V genes account for less than half of the shortfall, and the remainder is unexplained. From that table come the V and J calls and clone size; the DNA was used to work out D and trimming. The sample table contains thousands of clones; only one count was recorded for 65% to 85% of them. Around 5.5% of the sample is in the top ten clones.

The chain links TRBV19 with TRBJ2-2; no D segment can be confidently identified. The sequenced sample consisted of normal tissue next to the tumor. The sequence came from a man in his forties or fifties with small cell lung cancer. The CDR3: CASRPLENTGELFF. The DNA reads as follows: TGTGCCAGTAGACCTCTGGAAAACACCGGGGAGCTGTTTTTT.